What follows is one TCR beta chain and its context. Its antigen is not yet known. No quality values exist for individual bases; no much larger clone is one base distant. The data stem from a study of CD8 T cells in Susac syndrome (dated by TCRdb to 2018 to 2020). For context, the study as a whole: Repertoire sequencing was used to test whether CD8+ T cell activation and differentiation in Susac syndrome was antigen driven.

RNA was extracted with the RNeasy kit and roughly 0.45 to 1 ug was reverse transcribed using random hexamers. TCR beta CDR3 regions were amplified with the immunoSEQ multiplex PCR assay covering 54 Vbeta and 13 Jbeta segments. To correct PCR amplification bias, a synthetic template baseline was used for both primer optimization and computational correction. Regarding the original processing steps: Reads were annotated to V, D and J genes according to IMGT and were analyzed with immunoSEQ Analyzer, with only productive sequences retained. Clonality was computed as one minus Shannon entropy normalized by log2 of the number of productive unique sequences. For each patient and control, public and private clones were evaluated within the 100 most prevalent clones. A clone was defined as Susac-specific if it was absent from the healthy and MS cohorts, from roughly 990 published viral clones and from other ImmuneACCESS disease sequences. Using fastp trimming at Q25 and MiXCR clonotype assembly, TCRdb reanalyzed the public sequencing data and kept in-frame beta chains. Entries that share a CDR3 protein sequence are merged under the most common genes and DNA. The authors' filters were not applied to this entry. This sample lists roughly 120,000 distinct CDR3 sequences; 90% to 95% were detected once. 0.065% to 0.1% of the sample comes from the top ten.

CDR3 length: 14 amino acids, cysteine to phenylalanine. Only the CDR3 portion is preserved as DNA: 42 bases, with reading frame beginning at the first base. From a lookup of the germline V gene (reference sequence), CDR1 and CDR2 are MNHEY and SMNVEV. V drops 5 bases and J drops 2 bases, leaving 13 bases in between. General study outcomes and caveats: The number of individuals in the TCR sequencing and HLA analysis was acknowledged as relatively small.

High-throughput TCR beta sequencing profiled peripheral blood CD8+ and CD4+ T cells from healthy donors, Susac syndrome patients and multiple sclerosis patients. Healthy donors were age- and sex-matched controls. Bulk CD8+ and CD4+ T cells were purified by magnetic negative isolation, while CD8+ TEMRA cells were enriched using FACS. Blood was collected in EDTA tubes and processed within 24 hours, with PBMCs isolated through density gradient centrifugation. PBMCs intended for TCR sequencing were frozen in liquid nitrogen and were later thawed in a 37 degrees C water bath. The sorted or isolated CD4+, CD8+ and CD8+ TEMRA cells had a purity of 90% or higher.

The chain was built from TRBV27 and TRBJ2-7, with TRBD1 perhaps the D gene, on 5 matching bases. The clonotype comes from a human donor in good health. What was sequenced was CD4+ T cells from PBMCs. The sequenced DNA is TGTGCCAGCAGTCCGACCAAACAGGCCTACGAGCAGTACTTC. Protein translation: CASSPTKQAYEQYF.